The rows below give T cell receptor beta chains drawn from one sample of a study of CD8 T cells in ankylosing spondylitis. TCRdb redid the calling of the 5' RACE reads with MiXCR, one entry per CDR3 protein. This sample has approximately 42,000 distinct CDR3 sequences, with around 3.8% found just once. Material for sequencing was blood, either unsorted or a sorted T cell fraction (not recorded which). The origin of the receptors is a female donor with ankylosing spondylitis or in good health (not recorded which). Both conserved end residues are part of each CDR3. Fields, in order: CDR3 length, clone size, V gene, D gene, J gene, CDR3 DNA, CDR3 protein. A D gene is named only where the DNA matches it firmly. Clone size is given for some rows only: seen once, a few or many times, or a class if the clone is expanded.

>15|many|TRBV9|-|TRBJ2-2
TGTGCCAGCAGCGCGGACAGCTTGAACACCGGGGAGCTGTTTTTT
CASSADSLNTGELFF
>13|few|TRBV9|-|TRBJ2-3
TGTGCCAGCAGCCTCCGGAGGCTAGATACGCAGTATTTT
CASSLRRLDTQYF
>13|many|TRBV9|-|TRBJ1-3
TGTGCCAGCAGCTTGGACTCTGGAAACACCATATATTTT
CASSLDSGNTIYF
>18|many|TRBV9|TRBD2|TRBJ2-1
TGTGCCAGCAGCGTAGGGTGGGGTAGCGGGGGGCCCGGGTATGAGCAGTTCTTC
CASSVGWGSGGPGYEQFF
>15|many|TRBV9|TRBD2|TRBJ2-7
TGTGCCAGCAGCGTAGGGACTAGCGGTTCATACGAGCAGTACTTC
CASSVGTSGSYEQYF
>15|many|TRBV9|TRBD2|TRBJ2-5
TGTGCCAGCAGCGTAGAAGGCGGGGGAGGAGAGACCCAGTACTTC
CASSVEGGGGETQYF
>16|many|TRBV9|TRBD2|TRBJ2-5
TGTGCCAGCAGCGTCCTAGCGGGGGTATCATCGGAGACCCAGTACTTC
CASSVLAGVSSETQYF
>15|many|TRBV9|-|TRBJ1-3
TGTGCCAGCAGCGTAGAGGCAGGGGTAGGAAACACCATATATTTT
CASSVEAGVGNTIYF
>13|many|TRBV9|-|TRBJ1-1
TGTGCCAGCATGCTAGGGGGAGGCACTGAAGCTTTCTTT
CASMLGGGTEAFF
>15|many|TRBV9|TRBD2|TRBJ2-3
TGTGCCAGCAGCGCTTCACTAGCGCCCCCAGATACGCAGTATTTT
CASSASLAPPDTQYF
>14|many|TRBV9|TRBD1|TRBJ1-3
TGTGCCAGCAGCACCGACAGGGTTGGAAACACCATATATTTT
CASSTDRVGNTIYF
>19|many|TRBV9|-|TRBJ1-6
TGTGCCAGCAGCGTAGAAGCAGGGATCCCAACGCCCCATAATTCACCCCTCCACTTT
CASSVEAGIPTPHNSPLHF
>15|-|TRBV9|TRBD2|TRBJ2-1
TGTGCCAGCAGCGTAATGGCGGGGGGCCACAATGAGCAGTTCTTC
CASSVMAGGHNEQFF
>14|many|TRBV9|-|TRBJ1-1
TGTGCCAGCAGCGTACGGGGTACGAACACTGAAGCTTTCTTT
CASSVRGTNTEAFF
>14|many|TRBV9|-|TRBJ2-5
TGTGCCAGCAGCGTAGACTACAGCCAAGAGACCCAGTACTTC
CASSVDYSQETQYF
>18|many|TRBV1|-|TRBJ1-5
TGCACCAGCAGCCACCACGCCGCCGGGGGCCGAGGCAATCAGCCCCAGCATTTT
CTSSHHAAGGRGNQPQHF
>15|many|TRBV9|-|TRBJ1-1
TGTGCCAGCAGCGTAGAGGGTGATCCGAACACTGAAGCTTTCTTT
CASSVEGDPNTEAFF
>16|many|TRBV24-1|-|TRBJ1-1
TGTGCCACCAGTGATCAGAGGGGGGTGCAAGTAACTGAAGCTTTCTTT
CATSDQRGVQVTEAFF
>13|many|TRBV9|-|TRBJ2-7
TGTGCCAGCAGCGTCGACAGCGGCTACGAGCAGTACTTC
CASSVDSGYEQYF
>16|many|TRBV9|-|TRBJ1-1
TGTGCCAGCAGCGTAGCCGCCGGAGGGGCGGGCACTGAAGCTTTCTTT
CASSVAAGGAGTEAFF
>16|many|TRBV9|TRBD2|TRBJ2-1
TGTGCCAGCAGCCCCGGGAGGAGCGGGGACTACAATGAGCAGTTCTTC
CASSPGRSGDYNEQFF
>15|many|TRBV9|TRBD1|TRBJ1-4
TGTGCCAGCAGCAAATTACAGGGGGGTAATGAAAAACTGTTTTTT
CASSKLQGGNEKLFF
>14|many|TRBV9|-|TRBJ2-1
TGTGCCAGCAACCTGGACCCCCTGGGGAATGAGCAGTTCTTC
CASNLDPLGNEQFF
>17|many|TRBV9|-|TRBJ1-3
TGTGCCAGCAGCGTAGGAGGCGGATCAACCTCTGGAAACACCATATATTTT
CASSVGGGSTSGNTIYF
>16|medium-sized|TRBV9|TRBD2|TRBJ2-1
TGTGCCAGCAGCGTAGATCTAGCGGGGATAGATAATGAGCAGTTCTTC
CASSVDLAGIDNEQFF
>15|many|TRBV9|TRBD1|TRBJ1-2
TGTGCCAGCAGCGTAGAGGGGGCGGCCACGCCTGGCTACACCTTC
CASSVEGAATPGYTF
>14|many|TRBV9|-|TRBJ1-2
TGTGCCAGCAGCGTAGACCAGGACAACTATGGCTACACCTTC
CASSVDQDNYGYTF
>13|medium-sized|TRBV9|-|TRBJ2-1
TGTGCCAGCAGCGTAGGCACCATGAATGAGCAGTTCTTC
CASSVGTMNEQFF
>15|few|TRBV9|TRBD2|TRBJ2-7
TGTGCCAGCAGGGCAGGACTAGCGGGGCCCTACGAGCAGTACTTC
CASRAGLAGPYEQYF
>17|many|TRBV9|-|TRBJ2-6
TGTGCCAGCAGCGCCTCTCTAGTCCGCTCTGGGGCCAACGTCCTGACTTTC
CASSASLVRSGANVLTF
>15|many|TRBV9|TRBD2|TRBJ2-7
TGTGCCAGCAGTTTGGGGGGGACTAGCAGGAGCGAGCAGTACTTC
CASSLGGTSRSEQYF
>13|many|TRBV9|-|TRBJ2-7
TGTGCCAGCAGCGTAACGGACGCCTCCGAGCAGTACTTC
CASSVTDASEQYF
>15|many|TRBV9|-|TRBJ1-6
TGTGCCAGCAGCGTAGGTGAGACAGCTAATTCACCCCTCCACTTT
CASSVGETANSPLHF
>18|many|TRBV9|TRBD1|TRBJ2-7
TGTGCCAGCAGCGTAGGGCTTTTTCTGGGACAGGGGTTTGACGAGCAGTACTTC
CASSVGLFLGQGFDEQYF
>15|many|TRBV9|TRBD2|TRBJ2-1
TGTGCCAGCAGCGCGTCGCCGGGACTAGCTTATGAGCAGTTCTTC
CASSASPGLAYEQFF
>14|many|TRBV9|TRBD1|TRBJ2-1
TGTGCCAGCAGCGAGGGGGACAGGCTCAATGAGCAGTTCTTC
CASSEGDRLNEQFF